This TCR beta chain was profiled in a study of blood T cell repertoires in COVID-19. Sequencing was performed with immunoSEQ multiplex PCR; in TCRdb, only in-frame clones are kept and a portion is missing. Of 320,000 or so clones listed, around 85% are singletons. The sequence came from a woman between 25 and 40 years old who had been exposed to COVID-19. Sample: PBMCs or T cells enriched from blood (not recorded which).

Here the CDR3 DNA reads TGTGCCAGCAGTCTTCACAGGGATCCACCCCTCCACTTT. As protein: CASSLHRDPPLHF. This sequence joins TRBV28 and TRBJ1-6, with D tentatively TRBD1 (6 bases). The V and J ends lost 5 bases and 11 bases respectively, with 13 bases between them. Germline lookup yields CDR1 MDHEN and CDR2 SYDVKM. CDR3 size: 13 residues.